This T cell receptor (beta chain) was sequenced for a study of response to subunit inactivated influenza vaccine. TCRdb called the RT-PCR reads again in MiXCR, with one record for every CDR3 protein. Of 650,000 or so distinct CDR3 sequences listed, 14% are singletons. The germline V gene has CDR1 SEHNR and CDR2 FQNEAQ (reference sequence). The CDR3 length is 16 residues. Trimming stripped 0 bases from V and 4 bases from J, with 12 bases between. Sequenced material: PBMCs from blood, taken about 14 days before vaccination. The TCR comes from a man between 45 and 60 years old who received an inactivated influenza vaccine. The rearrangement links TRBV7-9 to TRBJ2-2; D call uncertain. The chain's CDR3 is CASSLAVGFRTGELFF. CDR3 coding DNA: TGTGCCAGCAGCTTAGCGGTGGGGTTCCGCACCGGGGAGCTGTTTTTT.